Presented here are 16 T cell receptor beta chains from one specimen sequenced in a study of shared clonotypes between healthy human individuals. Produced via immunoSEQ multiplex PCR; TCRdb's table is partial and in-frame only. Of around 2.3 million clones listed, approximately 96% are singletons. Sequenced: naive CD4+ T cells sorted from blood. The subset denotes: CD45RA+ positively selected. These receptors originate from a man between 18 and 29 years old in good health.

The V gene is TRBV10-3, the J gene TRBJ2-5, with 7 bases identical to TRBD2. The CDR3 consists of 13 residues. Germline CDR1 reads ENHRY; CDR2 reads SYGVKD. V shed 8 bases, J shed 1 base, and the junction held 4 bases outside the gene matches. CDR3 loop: CAIGSGAQETQYF. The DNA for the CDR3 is TGTGCCATCGGGAGCGGGGCCCAAGAGACCCAGTACTTC.

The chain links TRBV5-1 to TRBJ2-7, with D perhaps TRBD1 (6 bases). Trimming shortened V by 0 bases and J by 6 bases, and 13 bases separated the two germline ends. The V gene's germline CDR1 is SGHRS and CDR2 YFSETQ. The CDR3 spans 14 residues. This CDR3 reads CASSLDRVEGEQYF. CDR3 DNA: TGCGCCAGCAGCTTGGACAGGGTGGAAGGCGAGCAGTACTTC.

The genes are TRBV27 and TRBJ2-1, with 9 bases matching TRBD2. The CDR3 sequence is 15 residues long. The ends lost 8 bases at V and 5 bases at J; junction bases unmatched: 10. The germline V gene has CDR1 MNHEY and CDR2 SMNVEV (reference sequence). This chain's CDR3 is CASSTLLAGHNEQFF. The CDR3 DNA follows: TGTGCCAGCTCAACTTTGCTAGCGGGACACAATGAGCAGTTCTTC.

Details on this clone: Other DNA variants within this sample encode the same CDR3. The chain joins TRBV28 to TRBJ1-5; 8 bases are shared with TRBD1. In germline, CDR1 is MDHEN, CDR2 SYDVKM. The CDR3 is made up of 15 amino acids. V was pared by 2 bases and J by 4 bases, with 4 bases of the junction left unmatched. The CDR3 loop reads CASSLGDRGNQPQHF. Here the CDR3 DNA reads TGTGCCAGCAGTTTAGGAGACAGGGGAAATCAGCCCCAGCATTTT.

DNA of the CDR3: TGTGCCTGGAGCAGGGGAACCTATGGCTACACCTTC. The encoded protein is CAWSRGTYGYTF. The chain links TRBV30 to TRBJ1-2; the D gene is possibly TRBD1 (6 bases). In germline, CDR1 is GTSNPN, CDR2 SVGIG (reference sequence). V was clipped by 3 bases and J by 4 bases, with 9 bases between them. This CDR3 contains 12 residues.

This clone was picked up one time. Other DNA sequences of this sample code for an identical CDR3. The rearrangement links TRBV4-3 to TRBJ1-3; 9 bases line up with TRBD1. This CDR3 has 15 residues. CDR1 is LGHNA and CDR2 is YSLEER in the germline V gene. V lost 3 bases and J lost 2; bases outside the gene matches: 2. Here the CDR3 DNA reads TGCGCCAGCAGCCAGGGACAGGGCCCTGGAAACACCATATATTTT. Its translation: CASSQGQGPGNTIYF.

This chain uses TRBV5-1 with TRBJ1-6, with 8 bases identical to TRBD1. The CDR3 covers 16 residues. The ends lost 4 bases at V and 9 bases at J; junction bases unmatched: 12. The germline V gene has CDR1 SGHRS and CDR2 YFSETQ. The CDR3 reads CASSPTGQGGGSPLHF. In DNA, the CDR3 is TGCGCCAGCAGCCCCACCGGACAGGGAGGGGGTTCACCCCTCCACTTT. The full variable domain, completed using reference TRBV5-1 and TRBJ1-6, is KAGVTQTPRYLIKTRGQQVTLSCSPISGHRSVSWYQQTPGQGLQFLFEYFSETQRNKGNFPGRFSGRQFSNSRSEMNVSTLELGDSALYLCASSPTGQGGGSPLHFGNGTRLTVT.

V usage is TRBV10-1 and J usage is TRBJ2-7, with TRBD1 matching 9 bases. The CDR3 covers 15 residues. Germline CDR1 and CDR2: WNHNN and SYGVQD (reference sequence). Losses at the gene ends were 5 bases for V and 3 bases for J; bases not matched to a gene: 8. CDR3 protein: CASSYRQGEGYEQYF. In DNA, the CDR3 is TGCGCCAGCAGTTACAGACAGGGGGAGGGCTACGAGCAGTACTTC.

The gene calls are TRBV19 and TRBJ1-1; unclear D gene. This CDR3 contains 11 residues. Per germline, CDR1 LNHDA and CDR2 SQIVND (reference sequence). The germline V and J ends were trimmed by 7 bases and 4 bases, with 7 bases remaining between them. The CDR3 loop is CASNDFTEAFF. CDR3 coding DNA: TGTGCCAGTAACGACTTCACTGAAGCTTTCTTT.

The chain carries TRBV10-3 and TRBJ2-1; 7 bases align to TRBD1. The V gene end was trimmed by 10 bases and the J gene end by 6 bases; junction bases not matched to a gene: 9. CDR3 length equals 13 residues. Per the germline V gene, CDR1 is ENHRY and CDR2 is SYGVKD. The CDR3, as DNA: TGTGCCACCGTTGGGACAGAGAGCAATGAGCAGTTCTTC. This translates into CATVGTESNEQFF.

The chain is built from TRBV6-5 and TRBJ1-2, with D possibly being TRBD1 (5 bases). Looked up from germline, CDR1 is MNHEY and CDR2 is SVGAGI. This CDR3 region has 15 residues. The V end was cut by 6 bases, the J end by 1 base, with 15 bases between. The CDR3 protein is CASSPGAMLNYGYTF. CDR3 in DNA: TGTGCCAGCAGCCCCGGGGCAATGCTTAACTATGGCTACACCTTC.

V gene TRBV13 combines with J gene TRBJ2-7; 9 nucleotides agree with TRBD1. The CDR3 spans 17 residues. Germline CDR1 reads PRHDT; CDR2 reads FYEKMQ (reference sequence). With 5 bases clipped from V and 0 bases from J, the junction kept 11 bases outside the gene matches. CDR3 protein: CASSGPTGGPSSYEQYF. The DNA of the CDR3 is TGTGCCAGCAGCGGGCCCACAGGGGGCCCCTCCTCCTACGAGCAGTACTTC.

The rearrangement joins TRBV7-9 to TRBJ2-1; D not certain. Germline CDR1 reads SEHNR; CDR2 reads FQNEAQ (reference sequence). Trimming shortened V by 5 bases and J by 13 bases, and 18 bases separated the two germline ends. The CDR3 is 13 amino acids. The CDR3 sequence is CASSRPSVSRQFF. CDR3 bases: TGTGCCAGCAGCCGCCCTTCCGTCAGCCGACAGTTCTTC.

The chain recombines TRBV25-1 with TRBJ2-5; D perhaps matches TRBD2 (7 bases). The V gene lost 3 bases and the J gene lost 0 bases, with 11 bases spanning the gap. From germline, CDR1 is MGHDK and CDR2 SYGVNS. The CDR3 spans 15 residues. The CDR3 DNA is TGTGCCAGCAGTGATGGGAGGGGGTACCAAGAGACCCAGTACTTC. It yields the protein CASSDGRGYQETQYF.

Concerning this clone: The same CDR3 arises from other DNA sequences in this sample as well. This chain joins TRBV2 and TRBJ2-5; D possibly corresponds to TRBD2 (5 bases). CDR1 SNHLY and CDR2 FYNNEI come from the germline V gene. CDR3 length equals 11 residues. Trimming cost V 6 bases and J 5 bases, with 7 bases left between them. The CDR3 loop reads CASRGEETQYF. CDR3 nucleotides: TGTGCCAGCAGGGGAGAGGAGACCCAGTACTTC.

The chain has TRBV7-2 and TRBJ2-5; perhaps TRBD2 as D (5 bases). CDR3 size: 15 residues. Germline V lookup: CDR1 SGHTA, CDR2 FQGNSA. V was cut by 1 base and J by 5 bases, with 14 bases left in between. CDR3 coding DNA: TGTGCCAGCAGCTTAGAGCCCCGGGATTCGGAGACCCAGTACTTC. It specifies CASSLEPRDSETQYF.